These T cell receptor beta chains were read from a single sample in a study of blood T cell repertoires in COVID-19. Here immunoSEQ multiplex PCR was the method, and the copy in TCRdb shows in-frame clones only, minus some. In the table there are roughly 80,000 clones, approximately 86% of which are singletons. Sequenced sample: peripheral blood. The receptor source for this set is a woman older than 75 with acute or convalescent COVID-19. Each CDR3 is given with its conserved first and last residue. Fields, in order: V gene, clone size, J gene, D gene, CDR3 DNA, CDR3 protein. A D gene is named only where the DNA matches it firmly. Clone size is given for some rows only: seen once, a few or many times, or a class if the clone is expanded.

TRBV18	.	TRBJ2-4	.	TGTGCCAGCTCCCCGGGACTAGCCAAAAACATTCAGTACTTC	CASSPGLAKNIQYF
TRBV27	.	TRBJ2-3	TRBD1	TGTGCCAGCAGTTTCGGACAGGGTAATACGCAGTATTTT	CASSFGQGNTQYF
TRBV28	once	TRBJ2-7	TRBD2	TGTGCCAGCACCTTATGGAAGATAGCGGGAGGGCCTCTGGGGGGTGAGCAGTACTTC	CASTLWKIAGGPLGGEQYF
TRBV6-2/TRBV6-3	.	TRBJ2-3	TRBD2	TGTGCCAGCAGTTACCGCTTGGGGGGGGCAGATACGCAGTATTTT	CASSYRLGGADTQYF
TRBV6-4	.	TRBJ2-2	TRBD1	TGTGCCACGTCGGTACAGGGGGCATCGGCCGGGGAGCTGTTTTTT	CATSVQGASAGELFF
TRBV6-5	.	TRBJ1-5	.	TGTGCCAGCAGTTCCCGACCCCTAGGCAATCAGCCCCAGCATTTT	CASSSRPLGNQPQHF
TRBV5-1	.	TRBJ2-7	.	TGCGCCAGCAGCTTTACAGGCGACTACGAGCAGTACTTC	CASSFTGDYEQYF
TRBV5-4	.	TRBJ2-1	.	TGTGCCAGCAGCGGCGGGATATCCTACAATGAGCAGTTCTTC	CASSGGISYNEQFF
TRBV6-2/TRBV6-3	.	TRBJ2-1	TRBD2	TGTGCCAGCAGTTATGGCGGGAGTGGGCACAATGAGCAGTTCTTC	CASSYGGSGHNEQFF
TRBV14	.	TRBJ1-1	.	TGTGCCAGCAGCCAAGTCCCAGGGAGGTCTGAAGCTTTCTTT	CASSQVPGRSEAFF
TRBV6-6	once	TRBJ2-7	TRBD2	TGTGCCAGCAGTTACAGGACTAGCGGGAGCTACGAGCAGTACTTC	CASSYRTSGSYEQYF
TRBV10-1	.	TRBJ1-5	.	TGCGCCAGCAGTGCCGTTCCGGAGGGTCAGCCCCAGCATTTT	CASSAVPEGQPQHF
TRBV9	.	TRBJ2-1	.	TGTGCCAGCAGCGTAGGGGCAAATGAGCAGTTCTTC	CASSVGANEQFF
TRBV28	.	TRBJ1-2	.	TGTGCCAGCAGGATTGGACAGACCTATGGCTACACCTTC	CASRIGQTYGYTF
TRBV7-2	.	TRBJ2-1	TRBD2	TGTGCCAGCAGCTTATTTCTAGCGGGAGTCAATGAGCAGTTCTTC	CASSLFLAGVNEQFF
TRBV24-1	.	TRBJ2-2	TRBD2	TGTGCCACCGCCGGCACTAGCGGCACCGGGGAGCTGTTTTTT	CATAGTSGTGELFF
TRBV2	.	TRBJ2-7	.	TGTGCCAGCAGTGAGGTGACATCTCGCTACGAGCAGTACTTC	CASSEVTSRYEQYF
TRBV5-6	.	TRBJ2-3	TRBD2	TGTGCCAGCAGCCCTAGCGGGGGGACGGGCACAGATACGCAGTATTTT	CASSPSGGTGTDTQYF
TRBV6-6	once	TRBJ2-7	TRBD1	TGTGCCAGCAGTAGGTCCGGGACAGCCTCCTACGAGCAGTACTTC	CASSRSGTASYEQYF
TRBV6-5	.	TRBJ2-7	TRBD2	TGTGCCAGCAGCCTCAGCGGGGCCGTCTCCTACGAGCAGTACTTC	CASSLSGAVSYEQYF
TRBV11-2	.	TRBJ2-2	.	TGTGCCAGCAGCTTAGATTTCAGGTCTGCCGGGGAGCTGTTTTTT	CASSLDFRSAGELFF
TRBV2	.	TRBJ1-2	.	TGTGCCAGCACCCCAAGGGGTGGTGGCTATGGCTACACCTTC	CASTPRGGGYGYTF
TRBV3-1/TRBV3-2	.	TRBJ2-5	.	TGTGCCAGCAGCCGCGGGTACAGCCAAGAGACCCAGTACTTC	CASSRGYSQETQYF
TRBV28	.	TRBJ1-2	.	TGTGCCAGCAGACCGGGGAACTATGGCTACACCTTC	CASRPGNYGYTF
TRBV5-1	.	TRBJ1-4	.	TGCGCCAGCAGCCCTGGAGGCAGCTTTAATGAAAAACTGTTTTTT	CASSPGGSFNEKLFF
TRBV18	.	TRBJ1-3	.	TGTGCCAGCTCACCGCGGGGCTCTGGAAACACCATATATTTT	CASSPRGSGNTIYF
TRBV7-6	few	TRBJ1-1	.	TGTGCCAGCAGCTTAAAGGGAGAGTACACTGAAGCTTTCTTT	CASSLKGEYTEAFF
TRBV18	few	TRBJ2-5	TRBD1	TGTGCCAGCTCACCACCGAACAGGGGGGACCAAGAGACCCAGTACTTC	CASSPPNRGDQETQYF
TRBV10-2	.	TRBJ1-6	.	TGCGCCAGCAGTGATCGGCGGGATTCACCCCTCCACTTT	CASSDRRDSPLHF
TRBV7-2	.	TRBJ2-1	TRBD2	TGTGCCAGCAGTCAAAGGTCCCTAGCGGGAGTCAATGAGCAGTTCTTC	CASSQRSLAGVNEQFF
TRBV5-8	.	TRBJ2-3	TRBD2	TGTGCCAGCAGCTTGGGCCCCGGGGGGGGCGAGGATACGCAGTATTTT	CASSLGPGGGEDTQYF
TRBV13	.	TRBJ1-1	TRBD1	TGTGCCAGCAGCCCGGAGGACAGGGGAATTACTGAAGCTTTCTTT	CASSPEDRGITEAFF
TRBV9	.	TRBJ2-5	TRBD2	TGTGCCAGCAGCGTAGGGGCTAGCGGGAAAGAGACCCAGTACTTC	CASSVGASGKETQYF
TRBV13	.	TRBJ2-1	TRBD2	TGTGCCAGCAGCTTTGGCTCGGGACTAGCGGGAGGGTCCTGGGTGAATGAGCAGTTCTTC	CASSFGSGLAGGSWVNEQFF
TRBV5-1	.	TRBJ2-7	TRBD1	TGCGCCAGCAGCTTTACAGGGGGCTCCTACGAGCAGTACTTC	CASSFTGGSYEQYF
TRBV6-5	.	TRBJ2-3	.	TGTGCCAGCAGTTACGACAACACAGATACGCAGTATTTT	CASSYDNTDTQYF
TRBV9	.	TRBJ2-5	.	TGTGCCAGCAGCGTAGGGCTCCAAGAGACCCAGTACTTC	CASSVGLQETQYF
TRBV5-1	.	TRBJ2-3	TRBD2	TGCGCCAGCAGCTTGGGAGGGACTATCACAGATACGCAGTATTTT	CASSLGGTITDTQYF
TRBV19	.	TRBJ1-5	TRBD1	TGTGCCAGTAGGGGACAGGCCCTTAGCAATCAGCCCCAGCATTTT	CASRGQALSNQPQHF
TRBV5-1	.	TRBJ2-3	TRBD1	TGCGCCAGCAGCTTGCTCACAGGGGGCCCGGATACGCAGTATTTT	CASSLLTGGPDTQYF